This T cell receptor (beta chain) was sequenced in a study of CD8 T cells in Susac syndrome (dated by TCRdb to between 2017 and 2020). About the investigation overall: Repertoire sequencing was used to test whether CD8+ T cell activation and differentiation in Susac syndrome was antigen driven. Clonality of the CD8+ T cell repertoire was compared between roughly twelve healthy donors, 14 Susac syndrome patients and some 15 multiple sclerosis patients.

Peripheral blood CD8+ and CD4+ T cells from healthy donors, Susac syndrome patients and multiple sclerosis patients were profiled by high-throughput TCR beta sequencing. Healthy donors were included as age- and sex-matched controls. Bulk CD8+ and CD4+ T cells were purified by magnetic negative isolation, while CD8+ TEMRA cells were enriched using FACS. Blood was drawn into EDTA tubes, processed within 24 hours, and PBMCs were isolated by density gradient centrifugation. PBMCs intended for TCR sequencing were frozen in liquid nitrogen and were later thawed in a 37 degrees C water bath. The sorted or isolated CD4+, CD8+ and CD8+ TEMRA cells had a purity of 90% or higher. The CDR3 holds 15 amino acids from the cysteine to the phenylalanine. The kept DNA is CDR3 alone, 45 bases in frame from the first base. According to the germline V gene, CDR1 reads SGHTA and CDR2 reads FQGTGA. The junction shows trimming of 7 bases on V and 6 bases on J, and the gene matches do not reach 10 bases of it.

RNA was extracted using the RNeasy kit, and about 0.45 to 1 ug of the RNA was reverse transcribed with random hexamers. The immunoSEQ multiplex PCR assay, which covers 54 Vbeta and 13 Jbeta segments, was used to amplify TCR beta CDR3 regions. PCR amplification bias was corrected by using a synthetic template baseline for primer optimization and computational correction. As for how the authors treated the data: Reads were assigned to V, D and J genes according to IMGT and analyzed in immunoSEQ Analyzer, with only productive sequences retained. Clonality was computed as one minus Shannon entropy normalized by log2 of the number of productive unique sequences. For each patient and control, public and private clones were evaluated among the 100 most prevalent clones. Clones were defined as Susac-specific when absent from the healthy and MS cohorts, from over a thousand published viral clones and from other ImmuneACCESS disease sequences. Clones were called with MiXCR by TCRdb after fastp trimmed the public reads at Q25, and only in-frame beta chains were retained. Rows are combined by CDR3 protein, so each entry shows the most common genes and DNA. TCRdb, rather than the study authors, made the V and J calls. Recorded for this sample are 80,000 to 90,000 distinct CDR3 sequences; about 93% of them occurred a single time. The top ten clonotypes cover less than 0.35% of the sample.

Comments on this clonotype: The antigen it recognizes is unknown. Qualities for individual bases were not recorded, and no much larger clone is one base off.

Study-wide findings and limitations: The TCR sequencing and HLA analysis was acknowledged to have included a relatively small number of individuals.

The sample was CD8+ T cells from PBMCs. The receptor comes from a human donor in good health. The sequence is built from TRBV7-3 and TRBJ2-2; TRBD2 agrees with 8 junctional bases. The DNA is TGTGCCAGCACCCCGGGACTAGTGGGGTCCGGGGAGCTGTTTTTT. It codes for CASTPGLVGSGELFF.